The TCR beta chain under discussion was sequenced for a study of response to subunit inactivated influenza vaccine. Notes on the study in general: A suggestion made by the authors is that each seasonal influenza vaccination recruits few new T cells.

Each CDR3 protein gets one entry after TCRdb re-called the RT-PCR reads with MiXCR. The table lists around 530,000 distinct CDR3 sequences, 16% of them singletons, with roughly 3% in the top ten. This clonotype was observed a single time. The target antigen is unknown. A much larger clone lies a single base off, so this may be a read error. Germline CDR1 DFQATT, CDR2 SNEGSKA (reference sequence). The CDR3 contains 14 residues. The receptor's source is a man aged 50 to 75 who received an inactivated influenza vaccine. The sample here was CD4+ T cells sorted from PBMCs, taken roughly 24 months after vaccination. The J gene is TRBJ2-3, the V gene TRBV20-1, with D maybe TRBD2 (6 bases). This chain's CDR3 is CSGKGSGVTDMQYF. Written as DNA, the CDR3 is TGCAGTGGTAAAGGGTCGGGAGTCACAGATATGCAGTATTTT.